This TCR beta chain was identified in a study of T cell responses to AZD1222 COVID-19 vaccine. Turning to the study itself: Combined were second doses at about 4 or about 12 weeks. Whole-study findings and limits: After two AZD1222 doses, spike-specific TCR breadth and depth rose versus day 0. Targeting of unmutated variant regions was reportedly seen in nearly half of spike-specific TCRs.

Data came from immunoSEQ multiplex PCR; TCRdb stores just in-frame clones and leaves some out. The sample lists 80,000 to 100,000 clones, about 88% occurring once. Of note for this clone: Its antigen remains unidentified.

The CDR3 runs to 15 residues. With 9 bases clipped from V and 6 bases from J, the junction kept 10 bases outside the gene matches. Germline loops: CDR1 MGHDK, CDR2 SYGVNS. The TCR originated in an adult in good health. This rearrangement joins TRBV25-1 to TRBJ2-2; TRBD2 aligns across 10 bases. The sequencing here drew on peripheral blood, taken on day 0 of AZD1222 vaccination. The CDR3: CARDWGLAFPGELFF. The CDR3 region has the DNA TGTGCCAGAGATTGGGGACTAGCGTTTCCCGGGGAGCTGTTTTTT.